These 18 T cell receptor beta chains share one sample of origin, sequenced in a study of blood T cells in healthy people across ages. The authors ran a second PCR of about 7 to 12 cycles using a sample-barcoded 5' primer and a J-beta primer mix. TCRdb independently ran MiXCR on the 5' RACE reads; one entry per CDR3 protein. There are about 570,000 distinct CDR3 sequences in the sample; approximately 25% occur only once, and about 18% lies in the top ten. Sequencing was done on a sample of blood. The receptors were sampled from a woman in her seventies in good health.

The V call is TRBV7-9, the J call TRBJ2-2, with a tentative D call TRBD1 (6 bases). This CDR3 has 14 amino acids. Germline V lookup: CDR1 SEHNR, CDR2 FQNEAQ (reference sequence). With 6 bases removed from V and 5 bases from J, the gap between germline ends came to 13 bases. The CDR3 here is CASSFQQGTGELFF. CDR3 coding DNA: TGTGCCAGCAGTTTCCAGCAGGGGACCGGGGAGCTGTTTTTT.

In this sample, this clonotype turned up a few times. V is TRBV7-3 and J is TRBJ1-2; 9 positions agree with TRBD1. The length of the CDR3 is 14 residues. Per germline, CDR1 SGHTA and CDR2 FQGTGA. The V and J ends lost 5 bases and 8 bases, in that order; junction bases with no gene match: 9. CDR3 sequence reads: CASSMGQGTGGYTF. Here the CDR3 DNA reads TGTGCCAGCAGCATGGGACAGGGTACTGGCGGCTACACCTTC.

There are a few counts of this clonotype. The rearrangement uses TRBV6-6 and TRBJ2-3, with D perhaps matching TRBD1 (6 bases). With 2 bases removed from V and 5 bases from J, the gap between germline ends came to 11 bases. This CDR3 contains 14 residues. Germline V gene data show CDR1 as MNHNY and CDR2 as SVGAGI (reference sequence). Here the CDR3 DNA reads TGTGCCAGCAGTTACGGACAGTGGGGAGATACGCAGTATTTT. Its protein is CASSYGQWGDTQYF.

This clonotype was recorded a few times. This chain links TRBV6-2 or TRBV6-3 with TRBJ2-7, with D perhaps matching TRBD1 (6 bases). With 2 bases removed from V and 0 bases from J, the gap between germline ends came to 11 bases. The CDR3 loop spans 15 amino acids. The germline gives CDR1 MNHEY, CDR2 SVGEGT. CDR3 in amino acids: CASSYARGISYEQYF. The CDR3 DNA reads TGTGCCAGCAGTTACGCCAGGGGCATCTCCTACGAGCAGTACTTC.

The V gene is TRBV7-2, the J gene TRBJ2-3; unclear D gene. The CDR3 has 17 amino acids. CDR1 is SGHTA and CDR2 is FQGNSA in the germline V gene. V was clipped by 2 bases and J by 0 bases, with 15 bases between them. The DNA for the CDR3 is TGTGCCAGCAGCTTATTGGCTGGGCTACCCAGCACAGATACGCAGTATTTT. Protein sequence: CASSLLAGLPSTDTQYF.

Regarding this clonotype: A junction end diverges from the germline sequence, so it may reflect a read error. This chain links TRBV6-5 with TRBJ2-1, with D perhaps TRBD1 or TRBD2 (6 bases each). Germline CDR1 and CDR2: MNHEY and SVGAGI. The CDR3 is made up of 14 amino acids. DNA of the CDR3: TGTGTCAGCAGTTACGGGGGCATTGAAGGGGAGCAGTTCTTC. It encodes CVSSYGGIEGEQFF.

The V call is TRBV4-3, the J call TRBJ2-6; TRBD2 matches 9 bases. CDR3 length: 19 residues. The trim removed 2 bases at V and 0 bases at J, leaving 8 bases unmatched. CDR1 LGHNA and CDR2 YSLEER come from the germline V gene. CDR3 sequence reads: CASSQYPSGEISGANVLTF. The CDR3 DNA follows: TGCGCCAGCAGCCAATATCCTAGCGGGGAGATCTCTGGGGCCAACGTCCTGACTTTC.

This clonotype showed up just a few times. In DNA form, the CDR3 reads TGTGCCAGCAGTGAAGCAGGGCGCGCTAACTATGGCTACACCTTC. This encodes CASSEAGRANYGYTF. The rearrangement joins TRBV6-1 to TRBJ1-2; unclear D gene. V lost 0 bases and J lost 0, with 8 bases in between. This CDR3 has 15 residues. Germline V gene lookup returns CDR1 MNHNS and CDR2 SASEGT.

V and J are TRBV18 and TRBJ1-2; TRBD1 is a possible D gene (6 bases). The germline CDR1 and CDR2 sequences are KGHSH and LQKENI. Trimming shortened V by 2 bases and J by 3 bases, and 13 bases separated the two germline ends. The CDR3 is 15 amino acids. The DNA of the CDR3 is TGTGCCAGCTCACCAGGAGGGGGGTCGGACTATGGCTACACCTTC. Translated: CASSPGGGSDYGYTF.

This chain uses TRBV20-1 with TRBJ2-3; maybe TRBD2 (6 bases). This CDR3 is built from 13 residues. Germline lookup yields CDR1 DFQATT and CDR2 SNEGSKA (reference sequence). V lost 6 bases and J lost 4, with 14 bases in between. CDR3: CSAQPGGADTQYF. The CDR3 nucleotides read TGCAGTGCCCAGCCTGGCGGGGCAGATACGCAGTATTTT.

This clonotype has ten or more counts. V usage is TRBV5-5 and J usage is TRBJ2-5; tentatively, D is TRBD2 (6 bases). CDR3 length equals 13 residues. Between the trimmed V and J ends, which lost 3 bases and 5 bases, there was a span of 11 bases. The germline gives CDR1 SGHKS, CDR2 YYEKEE (reference sequence). CDR3 sequence: CASSSTREETQYF. The CDR3 nucleotides read TGTGCCAGCAGCTCGACTAGAGAGGAGACCCAGTACTTC.

The chain links TRBV9 to TRBJ1-1, with D unresolved. CDR3 length equals 14 residues. V dropped 0 bases and J dropped 3 bases, with 9 bases sitting between them. From germline, CDR1 is SGDLS and CDR2 YYNGEE. CDR3 coding DNA: TGTGCCAGCAGCGTAGCTACGAGAGACACTGAAGCTTTCTTT. It specifies CASSVATRDTEAFF.

The rearrangement links TRBV5-1 to TRBJ1-2, with a weak D call TRBD1 (5 bases). V was cut by 9 bases and J by 0 bases, with 12 bases left in between. CDR1 and CDR2 (germline): SGHRS, YFSETQ. The CDR3 extends over 13 amino acids. CDR3 nucleotides: TGCGCCACCAGGGAGGGGACTAACTATGGCTACACCTTC. Protein product: CATREGTNYGYTF.

With regard to this clonotype: One junction end does not reproduce the germline sequence, and a read error may be involved. This chain links TRBV29-1 with TRBJ1-2; TRBD1 might be the D (6 bases). Germline assignment: CDR1 SQVTM and CDR2 ANQGSEA. This CDR3 has 10 residues. The DNA for the CDR3 is TGCAGCGTTGAAGGGGACATCCGCATCTTC. This codes for CSVEGDIRIF.

This clonotype has more than one count but fewer than ten. The gene calls are TRBV5-1 and TRBJ1-1; 7 bases agree with TRBD1. The V gene's germline CDR1 is SGHRS and CDR2 YFSETQ. The CDR3 has 15 residues. V lost 2 bases to trimming and J lost 5 bases; unmatched junction nucleotides: 9. The CDR3 region is CASSLRQGGETEAFF. Here the CDR3 DNA reads TGCGCCAGCAGCTTACGACAGGGTGGAGAAACTGAAGCTTTCTTT.

This clonotype was seen many times. V usage is TRBV20-1 and J usage is TRBJ1-4; D may be TRBD1 (6 bases). This CDR3 has 14 amino acids. Trimming pared 2 bases from V and 8 bases from J, leaving 15 bases between. CDR1 is DFQATT, CDR2 SNEGSKA, per germline (reference sequence). CDR3 sequence: CSARPAGGPEKLFF. The CDR3 DNA follows: TGCAGTGCTAGACCGGCGGGGGGGCCCGAAAAACTGTTTTTT.

This CDR3 is CASSFTGDQPQHF. The CDR3 nucleotides are TGTGCCAGCAGCTTTACAGGGGATCAGCCCCAGCATTTT. The chain employs TRBV5-5 and TRBJ1-5; 7 bases are shared with TRBD1. Germline CDR1 reads SGHKS; CDR2 reads YYEKEE (reference sequence). The CDR3 loop spans 13 amino acids. V dropped 2 bases and J dropped 5; count of bases not matched to a gene: 1.

This chain links TRBV19 with TRBJ1-2; D possibly corresponds to TRBD1 (5 bases). Trimming removed 6 bases from V and 5 bases from J, with 13 bases in between. This CDR3 is 13 amino acids long. Germline loops: CDR1 LNHDA, CDR2 SQIVND (reference sequence). CDR3 residues: CASRQGSLYGYTF. The CDR3, as DNA: TGTGCCAGTAGGCAGGGTTCACTTTATGGCTACACCTTC.